This is a list of T cell receptor beta chains from one sample in a study of control samples from healthy donors and cancer patients. Sequencing was performed with immunoSEQ multiplex PCR; in TCRdb, only in-frame clones are kept and a portion is missing. The sample lists roughly 130,000 clones, roughly 90% occurring once. The sample was blood. Receptor source: a man between 18 and 29 years old in good health. Each CDR3 is given without its conserved first and last residue. Not every row has a clone size; where given, it reads once, few, many or a size class.

size,V,J,CDR3
-,TRBV29-1,TRBJ2-4,SVEGLAKNIQY
-,TRBV9,TRBJ1-2,ASSVGPNGYT
-,TRBV6-6,TRBJ2-3,ASRSGDPDTQY
-,TRBV6-1,TRBJ1-2,ASSTRGRAQGYT
-,TRBV27,TRBJ1-4,ASSLNTGEKLF
-,TRBV11-1,TRBJ1-2,ASSLGSGDGYT
-,TRBV5-1,TRBJ2-3,ASSSEGRPSTDTQY
-,TRBV11-1,TRBJ1-1,ATISVGYTEAF
-,TRBV5-8,TRBJ2-2,ASSLGQDTGELF
-,TRBV3-1/TRBV3-2,TRBJ2-2,ASSQIASGPTGELF
-,TRBV6-1,TRBJ1-2,ASSEARGTVNYGYT
few,TRBV6-4,TRBJ2-1,ASSLSGEGNEQF
once,TRBV18,TRBJ1-5,ASSEDSSNQPQH
-,TRBV18,TRBJ2-4,ASSPRGNLAKNIQY
once,TRBV6-2/TRBV6-3,TRBJ1-2,ASSYSSQTGMDGYT
-,TRBV25-1,TRBJ1-1,ASSEFPGGDAF
-,TRBV6-5,TRBJ2-5,ASSDRGLAETQY
-,TRBV10-1,TRBJ1-3,ASSERDRQSGNTIY
-,TRBV4-1,TRBJ1-1,ASSQGRASNTEAF
-,TRBV25-1,TRBJ1-1,ASSAPGRAPNTEAF
-,TRBV5-1,TRBJ1-2,ASSSSGVSYGYT
-,TRBV12-5,TRBJ1-1,ASGLSPGGATEAF
-,TRBV7-3,TRBJ1-2,ASSLPSVPVGYT
-,TRBV4-1,TRBJ1-4,ASSQGYGGGNEKLF
-,TRBV7-2,TRBJ1-4,ASSRDRGRNEKLF
once,TRBV2,TRBJ1-6,ASIEHRNSPLH
few,TRBV19,TRBJ1-4,ASSIDSGRRNEKLF
-,TRBV2,TRBJ1-2,ASSEALINYGYT
-,TRBV11-2,TRBJ2-7,ASSWTGMNEQY
-,TRBV6-4,TRBJ2-1,ASSDSGGPSYNEQF
once,TRBV7-9,TRBJ2-7,ASSLGTDRASSYEQY
-,TRBV6-1,TRBJ2-7,ASSEGTGSYEQY
-,TRBV7-9,TRBJ2-3,ASSPSTGLTDTQY
-,TRBV7-8,TRBJ1-1,ATKTGRGDTEAF
-,TRBV9,TRBJ1-3,ASSETGVGNTIY
-,TRBV2,TRBJ2-7,ASSELENYEQY
-,TRBV12-5,TRBJ1-1,ASGLVVTGRSGEAF
-,TRBV7-9,TRBJ1-1,ASSLRTLNTEAF
-,TRBV18,TRBJ1-2,ASSPQGGWVGDGYT
-,TRBV14,TRBJ2-5,ASSQGTGGYGTQY
-,TRBV5-1,TRBJ2-3,ASSLGQRTDTQY